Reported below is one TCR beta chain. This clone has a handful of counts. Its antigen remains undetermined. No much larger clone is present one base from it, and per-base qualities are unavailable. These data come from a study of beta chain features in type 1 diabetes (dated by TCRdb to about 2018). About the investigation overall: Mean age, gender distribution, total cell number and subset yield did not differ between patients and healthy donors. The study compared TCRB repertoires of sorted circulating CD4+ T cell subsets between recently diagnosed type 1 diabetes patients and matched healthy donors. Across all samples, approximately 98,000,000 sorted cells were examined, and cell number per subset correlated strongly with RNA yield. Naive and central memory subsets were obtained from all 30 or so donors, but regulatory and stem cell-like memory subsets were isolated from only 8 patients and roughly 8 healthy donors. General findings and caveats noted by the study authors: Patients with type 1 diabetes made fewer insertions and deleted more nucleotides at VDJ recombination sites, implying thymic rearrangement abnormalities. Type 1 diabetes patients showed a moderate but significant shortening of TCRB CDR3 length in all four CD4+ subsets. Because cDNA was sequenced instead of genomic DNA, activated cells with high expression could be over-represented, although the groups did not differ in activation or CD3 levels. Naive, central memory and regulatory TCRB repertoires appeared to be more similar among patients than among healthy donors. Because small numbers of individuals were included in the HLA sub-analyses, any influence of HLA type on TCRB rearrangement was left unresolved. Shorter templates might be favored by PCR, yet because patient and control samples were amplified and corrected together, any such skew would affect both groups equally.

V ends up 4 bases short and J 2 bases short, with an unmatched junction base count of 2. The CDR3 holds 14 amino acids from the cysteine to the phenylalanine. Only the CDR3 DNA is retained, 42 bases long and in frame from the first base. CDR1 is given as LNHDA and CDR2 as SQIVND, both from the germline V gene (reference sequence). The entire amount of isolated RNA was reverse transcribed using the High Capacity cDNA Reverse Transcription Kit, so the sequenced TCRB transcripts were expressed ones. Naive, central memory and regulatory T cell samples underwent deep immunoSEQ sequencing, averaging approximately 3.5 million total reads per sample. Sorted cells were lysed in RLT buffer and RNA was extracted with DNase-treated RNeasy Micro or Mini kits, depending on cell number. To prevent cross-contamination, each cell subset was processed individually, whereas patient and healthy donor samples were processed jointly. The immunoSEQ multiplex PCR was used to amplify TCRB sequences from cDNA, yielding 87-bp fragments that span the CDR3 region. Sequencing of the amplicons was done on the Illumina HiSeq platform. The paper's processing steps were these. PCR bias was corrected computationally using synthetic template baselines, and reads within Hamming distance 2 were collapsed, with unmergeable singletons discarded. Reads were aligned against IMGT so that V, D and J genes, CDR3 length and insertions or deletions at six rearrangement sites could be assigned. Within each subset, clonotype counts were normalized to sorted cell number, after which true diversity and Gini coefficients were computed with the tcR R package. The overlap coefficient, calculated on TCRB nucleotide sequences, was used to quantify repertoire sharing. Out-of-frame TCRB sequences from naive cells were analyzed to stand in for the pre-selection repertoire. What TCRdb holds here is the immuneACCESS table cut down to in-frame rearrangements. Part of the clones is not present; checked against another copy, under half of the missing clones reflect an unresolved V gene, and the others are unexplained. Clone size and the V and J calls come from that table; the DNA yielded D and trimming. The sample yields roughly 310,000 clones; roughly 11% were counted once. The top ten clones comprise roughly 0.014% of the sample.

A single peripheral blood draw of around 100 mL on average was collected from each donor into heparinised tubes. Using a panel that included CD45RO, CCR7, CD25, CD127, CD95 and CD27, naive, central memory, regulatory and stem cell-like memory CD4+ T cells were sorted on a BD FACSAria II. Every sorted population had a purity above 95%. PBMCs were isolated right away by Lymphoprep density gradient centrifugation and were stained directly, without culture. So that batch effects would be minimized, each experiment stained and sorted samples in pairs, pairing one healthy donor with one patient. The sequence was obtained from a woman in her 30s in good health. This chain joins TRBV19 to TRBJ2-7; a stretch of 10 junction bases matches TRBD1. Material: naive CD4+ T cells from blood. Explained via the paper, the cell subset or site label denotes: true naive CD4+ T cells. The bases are TGTGCCAGTAGTAAGGGACAGGGGACCTACGAGCAGTACTTC. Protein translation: CASSKGQGTYEQYF.